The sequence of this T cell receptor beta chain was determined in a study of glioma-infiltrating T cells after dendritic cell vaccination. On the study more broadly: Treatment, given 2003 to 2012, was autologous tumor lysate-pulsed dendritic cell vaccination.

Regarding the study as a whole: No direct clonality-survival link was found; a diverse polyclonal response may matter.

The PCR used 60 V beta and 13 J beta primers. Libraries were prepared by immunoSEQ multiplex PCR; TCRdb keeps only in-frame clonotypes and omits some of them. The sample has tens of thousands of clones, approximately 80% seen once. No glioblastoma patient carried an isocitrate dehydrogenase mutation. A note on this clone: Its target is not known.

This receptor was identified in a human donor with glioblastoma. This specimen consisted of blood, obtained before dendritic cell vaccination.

The CDR3 protein is CASSLNSGYTDTQYF. The DNA of the CDR3 is TGTGCCAGCAGCTTAAATAGCGGATACACAGATACGCAGTATTTT. The chain has TRBV7-3 and TRBJ2-3; the D gene is possibly TRBD2 (6 bases). This CDR3 contains 15 residues. The germline CDR1 and CDR2 sequences are SGHTA and FQGTGA. Between the trimmed V and J ends, which lost 1 base and 2 bases, there was a span of 10 bases.